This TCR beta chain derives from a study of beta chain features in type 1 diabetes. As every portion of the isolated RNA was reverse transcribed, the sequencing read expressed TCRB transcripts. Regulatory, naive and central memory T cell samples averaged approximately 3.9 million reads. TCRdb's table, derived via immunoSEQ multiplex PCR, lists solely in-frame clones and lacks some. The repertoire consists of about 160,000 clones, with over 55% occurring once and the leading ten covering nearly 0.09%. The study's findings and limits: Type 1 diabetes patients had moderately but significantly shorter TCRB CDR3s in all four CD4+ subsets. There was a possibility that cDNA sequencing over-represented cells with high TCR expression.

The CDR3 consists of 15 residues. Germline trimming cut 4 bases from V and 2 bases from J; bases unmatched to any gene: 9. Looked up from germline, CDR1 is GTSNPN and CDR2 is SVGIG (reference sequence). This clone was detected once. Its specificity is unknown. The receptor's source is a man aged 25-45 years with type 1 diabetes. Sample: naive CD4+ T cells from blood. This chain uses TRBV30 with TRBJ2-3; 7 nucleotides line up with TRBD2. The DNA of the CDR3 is TGTGCCTGGACCCTGGGCCTAGCGGACACAGATACGCAGTATTTT. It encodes CAWTLGLADTDTQYF.